This is a list of T cell receptor beta chains from one sample in a study of control samples from healthy donors and cancer patients. The method was immunoSEQ multiplex PCR; TCRdb's version includes in-frame clones alone and lacks a portion of them. This table has approximately 120,000 clones, over 75% appearing once. Source material: blood. Receptors were obtained from a man aged 18 to 29 in good health. The conserved cysteine and the conserved F or W are not part of the CDR3 here.

ASSLSVAGTDTQY TRBV5-1
ASSLGGNSGNTIY TRBV27
ASSLASLTGGNEQF TRBV7-8
ASSLAGGENSPLH TRBV5-1
ASSESLTTEAF TRBV6-1
ASRIQASNEKPF TRBV2
ASSLDRYEQF TRBV5-1
ASSQTDPAYTDTQY TRBV19
ASNPGGASGETQY TRBV28
ASSTWDMGEQY TRBV27
ASMGGAKNIQY TRBV19
ASGKDRNTEAF TRBV2
ASSQNANSVPLH TRBV4-3
ASSPLAATGELF TRBV11-2
ASSLGQPRTEAF TRBV9
AISGPETLRLQY TRBV10-3
ASSLPQETQY TRBV5-1
ASSQVWDSSLVNGYT TRBV14
ASSVVPGQIALRAF TRBV6-6
ASSGRGTTGELF TRBV6-6
ASSLGDRRRNQPQH TRBV28
ASSETFSGANVLT TRBV6-4
ASSPTGASHYGYT TRBV6-5
ASSPGTGRNEKLF TRBV19
ASSRDSNTEAF TRBV14
ASSGGTEHYNSPLH TRBV6-1
ASSLGAEQY TRBV5-1
ASSLDGGANYGYT TRBV7-3
ALSADGSYNEQF TRBV28
ASSNREINQPQH TRBV19
ASSMRRGSYEQY TRBV19